The TCR beta chain described here comes from a study of cytotoxic CD8 clonotypes in ibrutinib-treated CLL. The wider study: Response samples were drawn at a median of around 11 months of treatment, range 6 to 36.

Findings and limits, study-wide: Sustained-remission and progressing patients' sampling times differed. Clonality was elevated at ibrutinib response and had returned toward baseline at progression.

The protocol was immunoSEQ multiplex PCR, while the TCRdb copy is restricted to in-frame clones and leaves out a portion. Of about 97,000 clones listed, roughly 80% are singletons. In regard to this clone: Its antigen is as yet unknown. At one end, the junction sequence differs from germline, possibly due to a read error.

Germline assignment: CDR1 SGHRS and CDR2 YFSETQ. The CDR3 runs 15 residues. This sequence was found in a human donor with chronic lymphocytic leukemia. The starting material was PBMCs, obtained after 24 months of ibrutinib treatment. The chain links TRBV5-1 to TRBJ2-1, with TRBD2 matching over 11 bases. CDR3 DNA sequence: TGCGCCAGCAGCTTTAAGACTAGCGGGGACGGTAAATGGATCTTC. Its translation is CASSFKTSGDGKWIF.